Sequencing of this T cell receptor beta chain was carried out in a study of regulatory T cells in long-lasting Graves disease. CDR3 regions were amplified by Arm-PCR using iRepertoire HTBI primers to build TCR beta libraries. TCRdb independently ran MiXCR on the multiplex PCR reads; one entry per CDR3 protein. The table includes almost 450,000 distinct CDR3 sequences, 16% detected once. Time point in this sample: newly diagnosed GD, antithyroid drugs for less than 3 months. Following extraction of RNA from PBMCs, that RNA was used to make the TCR library. A volume of around 8.7 milliliters of peripheral blood was collected in EDTA tubes. CDR1 is KGHSH and CDR2 is LQKENI in the germline V gene. Between the trimmed V and J ends, which lost 0 bases and 4 bases, there was a span of 10 bases. This CDR3 has 15 amino acids. These same records also appear under a second study, on T cells in Graves' hyperthyroidism and ophthalmopathy. That investigation notes: Diagnostic decisions used clinical symptoms, serum thyroxine and TRAb, thyroid ultrasound and orbital computed tomography. With a median lead of roughly 6.2 months before onset, the model predicted ophthalmopathy.

This TCR came from a woman in her twenties or thirties with Graves disease. This sequence joins TRBV18 and TRBJ2-1; D is uncertain. Sequencing used peripheral blood mononuclear cells (PBMCs), obtained at new diagnosis, from a patient treated with antithyroid drugs. The CDR3 spells CASSPPAVPYNEQFF. DNA of the CDR3: TGTGCCAGCTCACCACCGGCGGTACCTTACAATGAGCAGTTCTTC.